The present T cell receptor beta chain was sequenced within a study of technical replicates of blood from a handful of donors. The assay was immunoSEQ multiplex PCR, and TCRdb's table has in-frame clones only and misses some. The table includes about 70,000 clones, about nine tenths detected once. The CDR3 loop spans 15 amino acids. V lost 4 bases and J lost 5, with 15 bases in between. Per germline, CDR1 MNHNS and CDR2 SASEGT. The chain joins TRBV6-1 to TRBJ1-5; a weak D match, TRBD1 (6 bases). The clonotype comes from a human donor in good health. The sample was T cells isolated from PBMCs. The CDR3 nucleotides are TGTGCCAGCAGTGGGGAGACAGGACGCTATCAGCCCCAGCATTTT. Translation: CASSGETGRYQPQHF.